This T cell receptor beta chain is from a study of graft-versus-host responses after intestinal transplantation. Study details: Among the recipients, all got anti-thymocyte globulin induction and then tacrolimus and steroids for roughly three years. Study outcomes and limitations: Recipient marrow harbored GvH clones, some of which surfaced first in ileum or blood. Where graft-donor T cell macrochimerism was present, patients had high graft-versus-host to host-versus-graft clonal ratios in allografts.

Germline V gives CDR1 MNHNY, CDR2 SVGAGI (reference sequence). This CDR3 has 16 residues. V trimming: 6 bases; J trimming: 3 bases; junction bases outside the gene matches: 9. Sequenced by immunoSEQ multiplex PCR; TCRdb stores in-frame clones only, minus some. The sample yields about 92,000 clones, 75% to 95% seen once. About this clone: Its antigen is not identified.

The chain recombines TRBV6-6 with TRBJ1-3, with 9 bases fitting TRBD1. Source: unstimulated CD8+ T cells sorted from spleen or lymph node cells, taken before intestinal transplant. This TCR was sampled from a human donor who received an intestinal transplant. In nucleotides, the CDR3 is TGTGCCAGCAGCCTTCTACAGGGGGCTTTTGGAAACACCATATATTTT. This gives the protein CASSLLQGAFGNTIYF.